This record covers a single TCR beta chain. The germline V gene encodes CDR1 SGHRS and CDR2 YFSETQ. The ends were cut back, 3 bases at V and 5 bases at J, with 11 bases in the middle. The CDR3 loop spans 13 amino acids. The data stem from a study of blood T cell repertoires in COVID-19. About the study: Acute and convalescent COVID-19 samples came from the United States, Italy and Spain. The analysed material was cDNA or gDNA that came from T cells, B-cell-depleted T cells, or PBMCs.

Source study methods: The authors estimated nucleated cell counts from reference gene primer amplification. Sequenced by immunoSEQ multiplex PCR; TCRdb stores in-frame clones only, minus some. The DNA was the basis for D and trimming; V, J and clone size are from that table. The sample lists roughly 69,000 clones, about four fifths occurring once. The gene calls are TRBV5-1 and TRBJ2-5; D is perhaps TRBD2 (6 bases). The TCR sequence derives from a human donor in a cohort sampled during active COVID-19. Sequenced material: peripheral blood. The CDR3 region has the DNA TGCGCCAGCAGCTCTGGAAGCGGGGAGACCCAGTACTTC. This sequence encodes CASSSGSGETQYF.